This T cell receptor beta chain is drawn from a study of T-cell memory formation after mild COVID-19. The ends were cut back, 0 bases at V and 2 bases at J, with 11 bases in the middle. This CDR3 spans 15 amino acids. The germline V gene encodes CDR1 MNHEY and CDR2 SVGAGI. Each CDR3 protein is one row after TCRdb ran MiXCR on the 5' RACE reads. Of 390,000 or so distinct CDR3 sequences listed, about 15% are singletons. This clonotype was found a few times. Material for sequencing was PBMCs or a T cell subset sorted from them (not recorded which). The clonotype comes from a man in his late teens or twenties who had mild COVID-19 (a few samples of this study predate the infection). Cell type and time point are not known. The V and J genes are TRBV6-5 and TRBJ2-7; D unclear. In DNA, the CDR3 is TGTGCCAGCAGTTACTCTCGACGGTCCCCCTACGAGCAGTACTTC. This encodes CASSYSRRSPYEQYF.